Shown below are 10 T cell receptor beta chains from a single sample sequenced in a study of Graves' ophthalmopathy and Graves' hyperthyroidism. Scientists amplified the TCR beta CDR3 regions from RNA transcripts. The authors performed first-round RT-PCR with HTBI primers and then a second-round multiplex PCR. TCRdb called the multiplex PCR reads again in MiXCR, with one record for every CDR3 protein. The sample holds over 11,000 distinct CDR3 sequences, roughly 45% seen once. Input material: peripheral blood. The receptor set was obtained from a woman aged 30 to 39 with Graves' ophthalmopathy.

As regards this clonotype: The junction departs from germline at one end; a sequencing error may be responsible. The chain carries TRBV2 and TRBJ2-3, with 10 bases lining up with TRBD2. The CDR3 contains 14 residues. The V gene's germline CDR1 is SNHLY and CDR2 FYNNEI. CDR3: CASIGTSATNTQYF. CDR3 sequence (DNA): TGTGCCAGCATTGGGACTAGCGCGACTAATACCCAGTATTTT. The whole variable domain, filled in from reference TRBV2 and TRBJ2-3, reads EPEVTQTPSHQVTQMGQEVILRCVPISNHLYFYWYRQILGQKVEFLVSFYNNEISEKSEIFDDQFSVERPDGSNFTLKIRSTKLEDSAMYFCASIGTSATNTQYFGPGTRLTVL.

In its sample, this clonotype ranks as medium-sized (0.01 to 0.1%). V usage is TRBV7-2 and J usage is TRBJ1-3; D may be TRBD1 (5 bases). There are 16 residues in the CDR3. The V gene's germline CDR1 is SGHTA and CDR2 FQGNSA. Trimming took off 5 bases at V and 3 bases at J, with 17 bases between the two ends. In DNA form, the CDR3 reads TGTGCCAGCAGCGCTTATAAGGCAGGGTATGGAAACACCATATATTTT. This codes for CASSAYKAGYGNTIYF.

The chain is built from TRBV6-4 and TRBJ2-1; D is possibly TRBD2 (6 bases). Deletions cut 4 bases from V and 5 bases from J, with 9 bases between. Per germline, CDR1 MRHNA and CDR2 SNTAGT. CDR3 length equals 13 residues. CDR3 in DNA: TGTGCCAGCAGTGCGGGAGAAAACAATGAGCAGTTCTTC. It yields the protein CASSAGENNEQFF.

This clonotype was recorded a few times. The V gene is TRBV2, the J gene TRBJ2-3; D perhaps matches TRBD2 (5 bases). Germline V lookup: CDR1 SNHLY, CDR2 FYNNEI. The V and J ends lost 6 bases and 5 bases respectively, with 15 bases between them. CDR3 length: 14 residues. For the CDR3, the DNA is TGTGCCAGCAGCCCAAGTACCCGGGGAGATACGCAGTATTTT. As protein: CASSPSTRGDTQYF.

Details on this clonotype: This sequence may be a read error, since a much larger clone differs from it by one base. The chain's CDR3 is CAGSDQVGTQPQHF. The CDR3 DNA is TGTGCCGGCAGTGACCAGGTGGGGACTCAGCCCCAGCATTTT. This chain joins TRBV2 and TRBJ1-5; a weak D match, TRBD1 (5 bases). The CDR3 is 14 amino acids. CDR1 is SNHLY, CDR2 FYNNEI, per germline.

This clonotype was observed a few times. The chain employs TRBV19 and TRBJ2-5; 11 nucleotides align to TRBD2. CDR1 is LNHDA, CDR2 SQIVND, per germline (reference sequence). V lost 1 base and J lost 5; bases outside the gene matches: 6. CDR3 length: 16 residues. CDR3 nucleotide sequence: TGTGCCAGTAGTATAGTCGCTAGCGGGGGGTGGGAGACCCAGTACTTC. Its translation: CASSIVASGGWETQYF.

V usage is TRBV10-2 and J usage is TRBJ1-1, with D unclear. Germline-derived CDR1 and CDR2 are WSHSY and SAAADI. The CDR3 loop spans 13 amino acids. V dropped 7 bases and J dropped 7 bases, with 16 bases sitting between them. CDR3 nucleotide sequence: TGCGCCAGCAAAACGGGGAGCCAAATTGAAGCTTTCTTT. Its protein product is CASKTGSQIEAFF.

With respect to this clonotype: One base away lies a much larger clone, so this may be a sequencing read error. The V call is TRBV24-1, the J call TRBJ2-1; 7 bases line up with TRBD1. CDR1 is KGHDR and CDR2 is SFDVKD in the germline V gene. The J segment lost 6 bases and the V segment lost 9 bases, leaving 7 bases of the junction unmatched. The CDR3 loop spans 13 amino acids. CDR3 coding DNA: TGTGCCACCCGACAGGGACCCTCCAATGAGCAGTTCTTC. Protein sequence: CATRQGPSNEQFF.

The table lists this clonotype with a count of one. The chain's CDR3 is CASSLGGTGNTIYF. CDR3 sequence (DNA): TGTGCCAGCAGCTTAGGAGGGACTGGAAACACCATATATTTT. The chain joins TRBV7-8 to TRBJ1-3; D unresolved. This CDR3 spans 14 amino acids. The germline V gene encodes CDR1 SGHVS and CDR2 FQNEAQ. The V end was cut by 1 base, the J end by 2 bases, with 6 bases between.

This clonotype was counted many times. The chain carries TRBV5-1 and TRBJ2-4, with a possible D match to TRBD1 (6 bases). Germline loops: CDR1 SGHRS, CDR2 YFSETQ. Trimming pared 2 bases from V and 3 bases from J, leaving 12 bases between. This CDR3 contains 15 residues. The CDR3 spells CASSLQGLVKNIQYF. The CDR3 DNA reads as TGCGCCAGCAGCTTACAGGGTTTAGTCAAAAACATTCAGTACTTC.